This entry concerns a single T cell receptor (beta chain). Assay: immunoSEQ multiplex PCR; the TCRdb copy retains only in-frame clones and omits some. This sample has more than 85,000 clones, with roughly 95% found just once. Trimming took 4 bases from V and 9 from J; bases not matched to a gene: 8. This CDR3 contains 14 residues. The germline V gene has CDR1 SGHRS and CDR2 YFSETQ. The data were obtained in a study of T cell changes during pregnancy in multiple sclerosis. This clonotype was obtained from a female donor in good health, enrolled as a control in a pregnancy study. The rearrangement joins TRBV5-1 to TRBJ2-1, with TRBD2 matching 9 bases. The sample here was peripheral blood, taken in the third trimester of pregnancy. In nucleotides, the CDR3 is TGCGCCAGCAGCCATAGCGGGAGCGGAGGTGAGCAGTTCTTC. It specifies CASSHSGSGGEQFF.